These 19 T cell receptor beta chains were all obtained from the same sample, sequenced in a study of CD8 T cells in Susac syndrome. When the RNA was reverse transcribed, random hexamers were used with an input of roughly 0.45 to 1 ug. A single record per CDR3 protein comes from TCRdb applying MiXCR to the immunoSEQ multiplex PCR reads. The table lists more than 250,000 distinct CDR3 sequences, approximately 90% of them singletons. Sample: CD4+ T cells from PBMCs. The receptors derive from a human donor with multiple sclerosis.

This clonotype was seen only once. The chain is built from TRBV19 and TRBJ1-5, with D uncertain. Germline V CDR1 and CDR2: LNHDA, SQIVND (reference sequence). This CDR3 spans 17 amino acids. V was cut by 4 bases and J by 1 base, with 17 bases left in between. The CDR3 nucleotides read TGTGCCAGTAGTACGGGGTTTGTGAGCCCAAGCAATCAGCCCCAGCATTTT. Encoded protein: CASSTGFVSPSNQPQHF.

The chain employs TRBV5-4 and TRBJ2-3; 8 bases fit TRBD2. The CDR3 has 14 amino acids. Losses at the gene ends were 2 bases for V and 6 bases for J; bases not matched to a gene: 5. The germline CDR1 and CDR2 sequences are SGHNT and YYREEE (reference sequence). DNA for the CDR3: TGTGCCAGCAGCTTATCCGGGGGGGCGGATACGCAGTATTTT. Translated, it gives CASSLSGGADTQYF.

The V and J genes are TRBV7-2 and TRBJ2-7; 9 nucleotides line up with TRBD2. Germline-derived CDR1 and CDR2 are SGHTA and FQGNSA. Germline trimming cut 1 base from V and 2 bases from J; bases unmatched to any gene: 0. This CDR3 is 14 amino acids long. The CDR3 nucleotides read TGTGCCAGCAGCTTAGTAGCGGGAGCCTACGAGCAGTACTTC. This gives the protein CASSLVAGAYEQYF.

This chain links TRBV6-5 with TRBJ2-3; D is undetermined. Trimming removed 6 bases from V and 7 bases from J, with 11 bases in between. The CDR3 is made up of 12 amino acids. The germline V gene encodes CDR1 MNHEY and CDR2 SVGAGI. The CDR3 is CASSRGDHTQYF. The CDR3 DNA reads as TGTGCCAGCAGCCGCGGCGATCATACGCAGTATTTT.

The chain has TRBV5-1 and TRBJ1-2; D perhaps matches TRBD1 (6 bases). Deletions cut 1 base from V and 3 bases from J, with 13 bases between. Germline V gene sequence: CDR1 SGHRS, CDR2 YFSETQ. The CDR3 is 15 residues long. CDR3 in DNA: TGCGCCAGCAGCTTGTCGCCCAGGGGAGACTATGGCTACACCTTC. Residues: CASSLSPRGDYGYTF.

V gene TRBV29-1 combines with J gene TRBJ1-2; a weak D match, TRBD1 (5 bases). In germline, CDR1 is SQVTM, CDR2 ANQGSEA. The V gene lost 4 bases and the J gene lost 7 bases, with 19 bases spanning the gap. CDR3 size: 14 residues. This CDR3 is CSVGKGEQLRGYTF. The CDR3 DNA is TGCAGCGTTGGTAAAGGGGAACAACTTCGTGGCTACACCTTC.

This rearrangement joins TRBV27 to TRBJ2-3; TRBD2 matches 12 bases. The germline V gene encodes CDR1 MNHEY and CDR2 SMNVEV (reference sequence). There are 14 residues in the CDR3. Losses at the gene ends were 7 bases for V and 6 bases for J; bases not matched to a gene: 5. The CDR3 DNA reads TGTGCCAGCACTAGCGGGGGGGCCGGCGATACGCAGTATTTT. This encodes CASTSGGAGDTQYF.

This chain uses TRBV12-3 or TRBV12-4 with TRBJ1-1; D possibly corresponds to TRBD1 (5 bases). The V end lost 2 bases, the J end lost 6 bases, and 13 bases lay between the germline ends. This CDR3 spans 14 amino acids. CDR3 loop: CASSLRGGGAEAFF. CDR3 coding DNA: TGTGCCAGCAGTTTAAGGGGCGGGGGAGCTGAAGCTTTCTTT.

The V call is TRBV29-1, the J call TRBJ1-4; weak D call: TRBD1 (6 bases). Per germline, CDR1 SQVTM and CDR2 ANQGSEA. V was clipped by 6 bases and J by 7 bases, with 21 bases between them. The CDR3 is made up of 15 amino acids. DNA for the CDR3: TGCAGCGTGAGTACGCAGGGACAAGCGGGTGAAAAACTGTTTTTT. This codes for CSVSTQGQAGEKLFF.

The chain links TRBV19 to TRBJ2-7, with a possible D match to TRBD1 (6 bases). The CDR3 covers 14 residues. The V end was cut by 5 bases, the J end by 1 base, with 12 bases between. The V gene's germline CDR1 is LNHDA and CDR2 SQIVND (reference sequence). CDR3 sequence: CASSYRTESYEQYF. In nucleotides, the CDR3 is TGTGCCAGTAGTTACAGGACAGAGTCCTACGAGCAGTACTTC.

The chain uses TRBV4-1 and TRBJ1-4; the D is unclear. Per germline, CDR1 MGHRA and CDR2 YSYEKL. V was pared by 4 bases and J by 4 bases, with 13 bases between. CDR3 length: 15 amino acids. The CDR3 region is CASSLSADYNEKLFF. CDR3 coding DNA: TGCGCCAGCAGCCTCTCGGCGGATTATAATGAAAAACTGTTTTTT.

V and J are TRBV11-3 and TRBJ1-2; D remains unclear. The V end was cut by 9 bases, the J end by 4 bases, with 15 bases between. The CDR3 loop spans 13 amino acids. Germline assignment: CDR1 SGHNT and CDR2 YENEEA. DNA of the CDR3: TGTGCCAGGGGGTTGTTTGGTAGCTATGGCTACACCTTC. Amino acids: CARGLFGSYGYTF.

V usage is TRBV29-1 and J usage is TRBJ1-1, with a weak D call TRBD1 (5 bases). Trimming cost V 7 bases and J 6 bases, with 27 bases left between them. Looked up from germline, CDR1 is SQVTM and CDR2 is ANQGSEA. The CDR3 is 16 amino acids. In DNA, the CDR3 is TGCAGCGCCACTTCGGGCAGGGCCGCCTTAGAGGCTGAAGCTTTCTTT. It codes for CSATSGRAALEAEAFF.

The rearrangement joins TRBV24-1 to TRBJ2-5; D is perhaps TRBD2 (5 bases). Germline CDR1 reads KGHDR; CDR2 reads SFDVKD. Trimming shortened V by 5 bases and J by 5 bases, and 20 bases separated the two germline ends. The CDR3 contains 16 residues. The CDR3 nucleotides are TGTGCCACCAGTGCCTACGGAAGCCCCCGCGGGGAGACCCAGTACTTC. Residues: CATSAYGSPRGETQYF.

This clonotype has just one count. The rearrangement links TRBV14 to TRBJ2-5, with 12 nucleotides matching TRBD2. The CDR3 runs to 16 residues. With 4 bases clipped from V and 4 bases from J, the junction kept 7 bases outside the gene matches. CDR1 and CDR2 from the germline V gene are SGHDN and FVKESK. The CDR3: CASSLGLAGRGETQYF. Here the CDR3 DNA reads TGTGCCAGCAGCCTCGGACTAGCGGGGCGGGGAGAGACCCAGTACTTC.

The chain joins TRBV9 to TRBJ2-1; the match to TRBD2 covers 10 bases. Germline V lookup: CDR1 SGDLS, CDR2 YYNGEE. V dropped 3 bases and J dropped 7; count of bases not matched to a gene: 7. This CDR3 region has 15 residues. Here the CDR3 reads CASSASGGAPNEQFF. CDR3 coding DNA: TGTGCCAGCAGCGCTAGCGGGGGAGCCCCAAATGAGCAGTTCTTC.

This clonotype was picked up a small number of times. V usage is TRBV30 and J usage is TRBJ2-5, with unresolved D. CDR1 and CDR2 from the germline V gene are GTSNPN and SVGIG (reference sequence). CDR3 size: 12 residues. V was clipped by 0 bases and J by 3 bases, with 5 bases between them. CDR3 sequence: CAWSVAEETQYF. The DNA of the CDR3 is TGTGCCTGGAGTGTGGCAGAAGAGACCCAGTACTTC.

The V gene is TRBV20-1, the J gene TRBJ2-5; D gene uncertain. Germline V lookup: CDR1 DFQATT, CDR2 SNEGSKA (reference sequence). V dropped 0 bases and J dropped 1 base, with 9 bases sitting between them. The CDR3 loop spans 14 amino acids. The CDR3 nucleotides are TGCAGTGCTAGAGATCCGGTCACCCAAGAGACCCAGTACTTC. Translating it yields CSARDPVTQETQYF.

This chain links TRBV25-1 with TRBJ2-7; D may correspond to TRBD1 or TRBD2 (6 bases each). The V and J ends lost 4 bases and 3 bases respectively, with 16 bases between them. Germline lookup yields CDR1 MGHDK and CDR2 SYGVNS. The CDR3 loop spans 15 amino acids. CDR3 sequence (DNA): TGTGCCAGCAGTGGATACTTCGGGGGCGTCTACGAGCAGTACTTC. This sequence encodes CASSGYFGGVYEQYF.